A single sample gave rise to the 22 T cell receptor beta chains below, sequenced in a study of OX40 agonist ivuxolimab in advanced cancers. Clones were read by immunoSEQ multiplex PCR, and TCRdb kept only the in-frame ones, dropping some. The data contain around 57,000 clones, roughly 84% of them singletons. The specimen was CD4+ or CD8+ T cells sorted from blood, collected in a trial of the OX40 agonist ivuxolimab. Receptors were obtained from an adult with an advanced solid tumor such as melanoma, head and neck, liver or kidney cancer.

V is TRBV2 and J is TRBJ2-7; no definite D call. Germline V CDR1 and CDR2: SNHLY, FYNNEI. The CDR3 consists of 13 residues. Trimming left V 6 bases short and J 7 bases short, with 16 bases between. The CDR3 loop reads CASRRDVLGEQYF. Written as DNA, the CDR3 is TGTGCCAGCAGGAGAGACGTCCTCGGGGAGCAGTACTTC.

This chain uses TRBV29-1 with TRBJ1-2; a possible D gene is TRBD1 (6 bases). V lost 4 bases, J lost 2 bases, and 8 bases lay in between. This CDR3 region has 12 residues. From germline, CDR1 is SQVTM and CDR2 ANQGSEA. CDR3 residues: CSVGGQNYGYTF. CDR3 DNA: TGCAGCGTTGGGGGGCAGAACTATGGCTACACCTTC.

V usage is TRBV19 and J usage is TRBJ1-2; D is unresolved. CDR1 LNHDA and CDR2 SQIVND come from the germline V gene (reference sequence). This CDR3 spans 14 amino acids. V was clipped by 11 bases and J by 3 bases, with 19 bases between them. CDR3 nucleotide sequence: TGTGCCTCTCGGGCGGGCAGCGAGGACTATGGCTACACCTTC. Amino acid sequence: CASRAGSEDYGYTF.

The gene calls are TRBV2 and TRBJ1-1; TRBD1 is a possible D gene (6 bases). V was cut by 7 bases and J by 2 bases, with 20 bases left in between. Germline assignment: CDR1 SNHLY and CDR2 FYNNEI. The CDR3 extends over 16 amino acids. CDR3 sequence: CASMAGTPGPNTEAFF. The CDR3 DNA follows: TGTGCCAGCATGGCCGGGACACCAGGCCCCAACACTGAAGCTTTCTTT. Complete variable domain (other parts from reference TRBV2 and TRBJ1-1): EPEVTQTPSHQVTQMGQEVILRCVPISNHLYFYWYRQILGQKVEFLVSFYNNEISEKSEIFDDQFSVERPDGSNFTLKIRSTKLEDSAMYFCASMAGTPGPNTEAFFGQGTRLTVV.

This clone was found once. This rearrangement joins TRBV25-1 to TRBJ2-5; 9 bases map to TRBD2. Germline V gene lookup returns CDR1 MGHDK and CDR2 SYGVNS. V trimming: 0 bases; J trimming: 5 bases; junction bases outside the gene matches: 13. The CDR3 has 18 amino acids. The CDR3 here is CASSEYGLGLAGRETQYF. The CDR3 DNA reads as TGTGCCAGCAGTGAATATGGGTTGGGGCTAGCGGGGAGGGAGACCCAGTACTTC.

The chain combines TRBV6-1 with TRBJ1-3, with TRBD1 matching 10 bases. The CDR3 spans 15 residues. The J segment lost 0 bases and the V segment lost 6 bases, leaving 2 bases of the junction unmatched. Germline V gives CDR1 MNHNS, CDR2 SASEGT. The CDR3: CASRGTGVSGNTIYF. The CDR3 region has the DNA TGTGCCAGCAGGGGGACAGGGGTCTCTGGAAACACCATATATTTT.

This chain links TRBV14 with TRBJ1-2; D may be TRBD1 (5 bases). Looked up from germline, CDR1 is SGHDN and CDR2 is FVKESK. V lost 1 base, J lost 5 bases, and 26 bases lay in between. This CDR3 spans 19 amino acids. CDR3 nucleotide sequence: TGTGCCAGCAGCCAAGTTCTGTGGCGCAGGGACCCCAATAGGTATGGCTACACCTTC. Translated: CASSQVLWRRDPNRYGYTF.

J is TRBJ2-2 and V is TRBV19; 7 positions match TRBD1. Per the germline V gene, CDR1 is LNHDA and CDR2 is SQIVND (reference sequence). V shed 7 bases, J shed 1 base, and the junction held 6 bases outside the gene matches. This CDR3 is 15 amino acids long. The CDR3 bases are TGTGCCAGTATCCGTCGACAGGGGAACACCGGGGAGCTGTTTTTT. Translating it yields CASIRRQGNTGELFF.

The gene calls are TRBV12-5 and TRBJ1-5; D is uncertain. Germline V lookup: CDR1 LGHNT, CDR2 FRNRAP. This CDR3 has 18 amino acids. V was clipped by 0 bases and J by 1 base, with 16 bases between them. CDR3 nucleotide sequence: TGTGCTAGTGGTTTGGTACATTGGGGTGACTCAAGCAATCAGCCCCAGCATTTT. As protein: CASGLVHWGDSSNQPQHF.

The V gene is TRBV7-9, the J gene TRBJ2-5; 8 bases line up with TRBD1. This CDR3 comprises 14 residues. Germline CDR1 SEHNR, CDR2 FQNEAQ (reference sequence). With 5 bases clipped from V and 5 bases from J, the junction kept 7 bases outside the gene matches. CDR3 coding DNA: TGTGCCAGCAGCCACCGACAGGGGTTGGAGACCCAGTACTTC. Amino acids: CASSHRQGLETQYF.

This clone showed up just once. The chain combines TRBV14 with TRBJ1-3; 8 positions match TRBD1. The length of the CDR3 is 19 residues. The J segment lost 7 bases and the V segment lost 1 base, leaving 18 bases of the junction unmatched. The germline V gene has CDR1 SGHDN and CDR2 FVKESK. The CDR3 spells CASSQVLLTGGYNWNTIYF. The CDR3 DNA reads as TGTGCCAGCAGCCAAGTTCTCCTCACAGGGGGTTACAACTGGAACACCATATATTTT.

The gene calls are TRBV28 and TRBJ1-1, with D unresolved. Trimming cost V 8 bases and J 5 bases, with 9 bases left between them. This CDR3 region has 11 residues. CDR1 MDHEN and CDR2 SYDVKM come from the germline V gene. CDR3 region: CASPNGTEAFF. The CDR3 DNA is TGTGCCAGCCCAAATGGAACTGAAGCTTTCTTT.

This clone was observed once. This chain joins TRBV28 and TRBJ2-1; D is uncertain. The CDR3 length is 14 residues. Trimming shortened V by 6 bases and J by 5 bases, and 14 bases separated the two germline ends. Germline V gene data show CDR1 as MDHEN and CDR2 as SYDVKM. The CDR3 nucleotides are TGTGCCAGCAGCTCAATAGGGCCCGACAATGAGCAGTTCTTC. Its protein is CASSSIGPDNEQFF.

The chain employs TRBV15 and TRBJ1-5; D uncertain. The CDR3 runs to 14 residues. Trimming pared 0 bases from V and 7 bases from J, leaving 10 bases between. Per the germline V gene, CDR1 is LNHNV and CDR2 is YYDKDF (reference sequence). The CDR3: CATSRDFTEQPQHF. The CDR3 DNA reads TGTGCCACCAGCAGAGATTTTACCGAACAGCCCCAGCATTTT.

This sequence joins TRBV5-1 and TRBJ2-5; 7 nucleotides align to TRBD2. The CDR3 covers 18 residues. Germline CDR1 reads SGHRS; CDR2 reads YFSETQ. Trimming cost V 5 bases and J 4 bases; bases outside gene matches: 20. CDR3 sequence: CASSITGTTPRGPETQYF. For the CDR3, the DNA is TGCGCCAGCAGTATTACCGGGACTACGCCCCGGGGCCCAGAGACCCAGTACTTC.

The rearrangement joins TRBV7-8 to TRBJ1-2; D perhaps matches TRBD1 (6 bases). The CDR3 totals 17 residues. Trimming stripped 1 base from V and 2 bases from J, with 17 bases between. In germline, CDR1 is SGHVS, CDR2 FQNEAQ. CDR3 in DNA: TGTGCCAGCAGCTTAGGGACAGCTTGGGCCGACAACTATGGCTACACCTTC. Its translation is CASSLGTAWADNYGYTF.

The V gene is TRBV27, the J gene TRBJ2-5, with 12 bases aligning to TRBD1. The J call may be incorrect, as the DNA end agrees better with TRBJ2-7. Germline-derived CDR1 and CDR2 are MNHEY and SMNVEV (reference sequence). The CDR3 runs to 19 residues. CDR3 nucleotide sequence: TGTGCCAGCAGTTTCGGGCGGGACAGGGGGCCGAAGAGCTCCTACGAGCAGTACTTC. Amino acid sequence: CASSFGRDRGPKSSYEQYF.

The CDR3 reads CASSPMTGGTEAFF. CDR3 nucleotide sequence: TGTGCCAGCTCACCGATGACAGGGGGCACTGAAGCTTTCTTT. The rearrangement uses TRBV18 and TRBJ1-1; 9 bases match TRBD1. CDR1 is KGHSH, CDR2 LQKENI, per germline. The CDR3 length is 14 residues. V dropped 3 bases and J dropped 4; count of bases not matched to a gene: 3.

The CDR3 here is CASSGTGSSYEQYF. In DNA form, the CDR3 reads TGTGCCAGCAGCGGGACAGGGAGCTCCTACGAGCAGTACTTC. The chain combines TRBV5-6 with TRBJ2-7, with 9 positions matching TRBD1. This CDR3 is 14 amino acids long. J was trimmed by 0 bases and V by 4 bases; bases with no gene match: 2. In germline, CDR1 is SGHDT, CDR2 YYEEEE.

This clone turned up a few times. V gene TRBV27 combines with J gene TRBJ1-2; no clear D. Deletions cut 1 base from V and 8 bases from J, with 14 bases between. The CDR3 length is 14 residues. The V gene's germline CDR1 is MNHEY and CDR2 SMNVEV (reference sequence). Here the CDR3 reads CASSLLMGTNGYTF. The DNA of the CDR3 is TGTGCCAGCAGTTTATTAATGGGTACCAACGGCTACACCTTC.

In DNA, the CDR3 is TGTGCCAGCAGCGTGGGACGGTTCAACCTCCAAGAGACCCAGTACTTC. Its translation: CASSVGRFNLQETQYF. This chain connects TRBV9 to TRBJ2-5; either TRBD1 or TRBD2 may supply D (5 bases each). CDR3 size: 16 residues. Trimming took off 2 bases at V and 1 base at J, with 15 bases between the two ends. Germline V gene data show CDR1 as SGDLS and CDR2 as YYNGEE.

The V call is TRBV29-1, the J call TRBJ2-3; maybe TRBD2 (5 bases). Germline assignment: CDR1 SQVTM and CDR2 ANQGSEA. V shed 5 bases and J shed 0 bases, with 21 bases lying between them. CDR3 length equals 17 residues. The DNA for the CDR3 is TGCAGCGTTCCCAAGCCAGGACTCGGGCCTAGCACAGATACGCAGTATTTT. Amino acid sequence: CSVPKPGLGPSTDTQYF.